Listed below are T cell receptor beta chains from one sample, sequenced in a study of shared clonotypes between healthy human individuals. Some clones are missing from TCRdb's copy, which holds only in-frame ones; the method was immunoSEQ multiplex PCR. The sample has over 2 million clones; around 92% are singletons. Sequencing was carried out using naive CD4+ T cells from PBMCs. The receptor set was obtained from a man aged 18 to 35 in good health. Some clones in this sample may be carry-over from other donors' samples. Both conserved end residues are trimmed from each CDR3. The D gene is left open where the match is weak.

v_call | d_call | cdr3_aa
TRBV28 | TRBD1 | ASSSDRGYEQY
TRBV5-6 | TRBD1 | ASSFLGTGAEQY
TRBV27 | TRBD1 | ASSLTGGGYT
TRBV2 | TRBD2 | ASSVAGAGETQY
TRBV1 | NA | TSSSHYRSDSGNTIY
TRBV7-8 | TRBD1 | ASRQRQGAYEQY
TRBV18 | TRBD1 | ASSRDSMGNQPQH
TRBV7-9 | TRBD2 | ASSLTGGPGNEQF
TRBV14 | NA | ASSHGTLAQY
TRBV11-2 | NA | ASSLTRTTRGDTQY
TRBV7-8 | NA | ASSLYPRLASVNEQF
TRBV6-1 | TRBD1 | ASSESTTGDTEAF
TRBV25-1 | NA | ASSELGRLVTEAF
TRBV28 | TRBD1 | ASSTGTGYSGANVLT
TRBV2 | NA | ASSRGGIDTQY
TRBV6-1 | NA | ATRRPNTEAF
TRBV6-5 | NA | ASSGDINEKLF
TRBV6-6 | NA | ASSYRGRYSNQPQH
TRBV27 | NA | ASSQAGALYEQY
TRBV5-1 | NA | ASSPSHLSASGNTIY
TRBV19 | TRBD2 | ASSIGEGSSGRSKQY
TRBV5-1 | NA | ASSPLTGTYTGELF
TRBV5-6 | NA | ASSAGVRETQY
TRBV5-4 | NA | ASSGGGTEAF
TRBV7-9 | NA | ASSLRQPQETQY
TRBV6-6 | TRBD2 | ASSTKAGAERNEQF
TRBV5-6 | NA | ASSLAGVTYEQY
TRBV28 | NA | ASALASGAGGYT
TRBV6-5 | TRBD1 | ASNPTGGGGYT
TRBV11-2 | NA | ASSLVRAGYT
TRBV2 | NA | ASRNQGLSTDTQY
TRBV2 | NA | ASSEVAQNTEAF
TRBV7-8 | NA | ASSSRTDTQY
TRBV5-4 | NA | ASSAKLDWANVLT
TRBV28 | NA | ASRAVYGYT
TRBV6-1 | NA | ASAGVVTYEQY
TRBV6-1 | NA | ASSGTANNEQF
TRBV5-1 | NA | ASSLEVPMGDEQF
TRBV5-1 | TRBD2 | ASSLGLAGGTTDTQY
TRBV9 | NA | ASSVAGISGNTIY
TRBV7-7 | NA | ASSLAGHNEQF
TRBV6-5 | NA | ASSYSRARLGFGYT
TRBV5-1 | TRBD2 | ASSLARREGRDTQY
TRBV27 | TRBD1 | ASGGWDSTYNEQF
TRBV12-5 | NA | ASGLVGSETQY
TRBV28 | NA | ASSKPGSGKNIQY
TRBV28 | NA | ASSLAPLEQY
TRBV18 | NA | ASSPGQSYEQY
TRBV29-1 | NA | STGGGDEQF
TRBV7-2 | NA | ASSAQLADEQF
TRBV11-2 | NA | ASSPSPAEFAEKLF
TRBV28 | TRBD1 | ASRTDRAGGYT
TRBV9 | TRBD2 | ASSVATAGTTERNYNEQF
TRBV5-1 | TRBD1 | ASSYGTGLYNEQF
TRBV10-3 | TRBD1 | ATRTGSTDTQY
TRBV4-2 | TRBD2 | ASSQELAGAPYEQY
TRBV5-4 | TRBD2 | ASSLAGGPRGQF
TRBV9 | NA | ASSPAGGGAEAF
TRBV6-5 | TRBD1 | ASSYAGQGGSNTQY
TRBV28 | NA | ASSLQGTKNIQY